This TCR beta chain was obtained from a study of cytomegalovirus exposure and HLA in healthy donors. Whole-study findings and limits: Reports credit the classifier with highly specific, highly sensitive diagnosis of cytomegalovirus status. Among TCR beta chains, those listed as cytomegalovirus-associated numbered fewer than 200.

A word on this clone: Antigen unknown.

Looked up from germline, CDR1 is SNHLY and CDR2 is FYNNEI. Trimming stripped 5 bases from V and 4 bases from J, with 12 bases between. The CDR3 sequence is 14 residues long. From the 120-subject validation cohort, which was separate from the approximately 700-subject first cohort, the donors were drawn. The method was immunoSEQ multiplex PCR; TCRdb's version includes in-frame clones alone and lacks a portion of them. The profile shows more than 95,000 clones, about 96% of them singletons. The rearrangement uses TRBV2 and TRBJ2-1, with D uncertain. The TCR comes from a man between 18 and 29 years old in good health and CMV-seronegative. Specimen: PBMCs. The CDR3 coding sequence is TGTGCCAGCAGTTTTAAGCTGGTATACAATGAGCAGTTCTTC. Its translation is CASSFKLVYNEQFF.